These 29 T cell receptor beta chains originate from one sample sequenced in a study of CD8+ T cells in alopecia areata. Sequencing relied on a cDNA template that was reverse transcribed from extracted RNA. Clones were sequenced by immunoSEQ multiplex PCR, and TCRdb holds only the in-frame ones, with some missing. The top ten clones hold approximately 4.9% of a sample with some 180,000 clones, about 61% of them seen once. Sequenced material: CD8+ T cells sorted from blood. Source of these receptors: a human donor in good health.

The rearrangement uses TRBV7-9 and TRBJ2-7; TRBD1 agrees at 8 bases. Trimming took 4 bases from V and 5 from J; bases not matched to a gene: 10. Germline V gives CDR1 SEHNR, CDR2 FQNEAQ (reference sequence). CDR3 length: 15 residues. CDR3 bases: TGTGCCAGCAGCTCACCTCAGGGGGCGGCTGACGAGCAGTACTTC. It translates to CASSSPQGAADEQYF.

V gene TRBV27 combines with J gene TRBJ1-1, with D uncertain. V lost 8 bases and J 5 bases, leaving 9 bases between the germline ends. CDR1 MNHEY and CDR2 SMNVEV come from the germline V gene (reference sequence). The CDR3 extends over 11 amino acids. CDR3: CASGVRTEAFF. The CDR3 nucleotides read TGTGCCAGCGGGGTTCGTACTGAAGCTTTCTTT.

This clone is medium-sized by share. The chain recombines TRBV2 with TRBJ1-6; D remains ambiguous. The length of the CDR3 is 16 residues. V dropped 0 bases and J dropped 6 bases, with 12 bases sitting between them. CDR1 is SNHLY and CDR2 is FYNNEI in the germline V gene. The CDR3 nucleotides are TGTGCCAGCAGTGAAGCCGGCCGGAACCCTAATTCACCCCTCCACTTT. Protein sequence: CASSEAGRNPNSPLHF.

The CDR3 region is CASSSSDRDYGYTF. CDR3 nucleotide sequence: TGTGCCAGCAGCTCTTCAGACAGGGACTATGGCTACACCTTC. The V and J genes are TRBV7-9 and TRBJ1-2; TRBD1 matches 7 bases. The germline V gene has CDR1 SEHNR and CDR2 FQNEAQ (reference sequence). This CDR3 region has 14 residues. The ends lost 4 bases at V and 3 bases at J; junction bases unmatched: 5.

The rearrangement links TRBV9 to TRBJ1-1; TRBD1 might be the D (6 bases). Germline V gene sequence: CDR1 SGDLS, CDR2 YYNGEE. Between the trimmed V and J ends, which lost 9 bases and 3 bases, there was a span of 15 bases. This CDR3 has 13 residues. Written as DNA, the CDR3 is TGTGCCACGGCGGGGGCTGAGGACACTGAAGCTTTCTTT. Protein sequence: CATAGAEDTEAFF. Supplemented by reference TRBV9 and TRBJ1-1, the full variable domain reads DSGVTQTPKHLITATGQRVTLRCSPRSGDLSVYWYQQSLDQGLQFLIQYYNGEERAKGNILERFSAQQFPDLHSELNLSSLELGDSALYFCATAGAEDTEAFFGQGTRLTVV.

V usage is TRBV9 and J usage is TRBJ2-2; D unresolved. The CDR3 sequence is 13 residues long. The V gene's germline CDR1 is SGDLS and CDR2 YYNGEE. With 0 bases removed from V and 6 bases from J, the gap between germline ends came to 6 bases. The CDR3 sequence is CASSVGSPGELFF. DNA of the CDR3: TGTGCCAGCAGCGTAGGGTCCCCCGGGGAGCTGTTTTTT.

About this clone itself: Other DNA sequences from this sample encode an identical CDR3 as well. The rearrangement links TRBV15 to TRBJ1-1; no definite D call. This CDR3 contains 14 residues. CDR1 is LNHNV and CDR2 is YYDKDF in the germline V gene (reference sequence). V was clipped by 0 bases and J by 3 bases, with 8 bases between them. CDR3 sequence reads: CATSRDRGYTEAFF. Written as DNA, the CDR3 is TGTGCCACCAGCAGAGATCGAGGTTACACTGAAGCTTTCTTT.

The V call is TRBV20-1, the J call TRBJ1-3; D not certain. V lost 3 bases and J 4 bases, leaving 4 bases between the germline ends. There are 11 residues in the CDR3. CDR1 and CDR2 (germline): DFQATT, SNEGSKA (reference sequence). CDR3 sequence (DNA): TGCAGTGCTAGGCGAGGAAACACCATATATTTT. It translates to CSARRGNTIYF.

Only a few counts were recorded for this clone. This chain links TRBV5-6 with TRBJ1-1; TRBD1 aligns across 9 bases. The germline V gene has CDR1 SGHDT and CDR2 YYEEEE. V dropped 6 bases and J dropped 4; count of bases not matched to a gene: 1. The CDR3 runs 12 residues. The CDR3 DNA reads TGTGCCAGCATGACAGGGGGCACTGAAGCTTTCTTT. Amino acid sequence: CASMTGGTEAFF. The full variable domain, with the rest looked up from reference TRBV5-6 and TRBJ1-1, is DAGVTQSPTHLIKTRGQQVTLRCSPKSGHDTVSWYQQALGQGPQFIFQYYEEEERQRGNFPDRFSGHQFPNYSSELNVNALLLGDSALYLCASMTGGTEAFFGQGTRLTVV.

The genes are TRBV2 and TRBJ2-1, with 7 positions matching TRBD1. The germline V gene has CDR1 SNHLY and CDR2 FYNNEI. J was trimmed by 0 bases and V by 7 bases; bases with no gene match: 6. This CDR3 spans 15 amino acids. The CDR3 DNA sequence: TGTGCCAGCAAAGGGACAGACGACTCCTACAATGAGCAGTTCTTC. Amino acids: CASKGTDDSYNEQFF.

The sample holds a few counts of this clone. The chain joins TRBV6-6 to TRBJ1-2, with D perhaps TRBD1 (5 bases). V shed 7 bases and J shed 1 base, with 13 bases lying between them. Germline V gene sequence: CDR1 MNHNY, CDR2 SVGAGI (reference sequence). CDR3 size: 14 residues. As DNA, the CDR3 is TGTGCCAGCACCTGGGAGGGACTTAACTATGGCTACACCTTC. Translated, it gives CASTWEGLNYGYTF.

This chain joins TRBV20-1 and TRBJ2-3; D perhaps matches TRBD1 (6 bases). V dropped 5 bases and J dropped 10 bases, with 13 bases sitting between them. This CDR3 spans 11 amino acids. CDR1 is DFQATT, CDR2 SNEGSKA, per germline (reference sequence). CDR3 sequence (DNA): TGCAGTGCTTACAGGGTGACTGCGCAGTATTTT. It yields the protein CSAYRVTAQYF.

The CDR3 here is CASSSPFEPYEQYF. CDR3 DNA sequence: TGTGCCAGCAGCTCGCCCTTTGAACCCTACGAGCAGTACTTC. The rearrangement joins TRBV7-2 to TRBJ2-7; no reliable D call. Per germline, CDR1 SGHTA and CDR2 FQGNSA. This CDR3 is 14 amino acids long. Trimming took off 4 bases at V and 2 bases at J, with 12 bases between the two ends.

This clone was seen a few times. This chain connects TRBV19 to TRBJ2-1; the D is unclear. This CDR3 comprises 13 residues. V was shortened by 4 bases and J by 9 bases, with 13 bases between the two germline ends. The germline V gene encodes CDR1 LNHDA and CDR2 SQIVND (reference sequence). Here the CDR3 DNA reads TGTGCCAGTAGTAGCGTTCCTGCAGCTGAGCAGTTCTTC. Amino acid sequence: CASSSVPAAEQFF. Full variable domain (remainder filled in from reference TRBV19 and TRBJ2-1): DGGITQSPKYLFRKEGQNVTLSCEQNLNHDAMYWYRQDPGQGLRLIYYSQIVNDFQKGDIAEGYSVSREKKESFPLTVTSAQKNPTAFYLCASSSVPAAEQFFGPGTRLTVL.

The chain has TRBV4-1 and TRBJ2-1; TRBD1 is a possible D gene (5 bases). V shed 1 base and J shed 8 bases, with 6 bases lying between them. The germline V gene encodes CDR1 MGHRA and CDR2 YSYEKL. The CDR3 totals 12 residues. This CDR3 reads CASSQVGDEQFF. The CDR3 DNA sequence: TGCGCCAGCAGCCAAGTAGGGGATGAGCAGTTCTTC.

Notes on this clone: Distinct nucleotide sequences in the sample also encode this CDR3. The V gene is TRBV29-1, the J gene TRBJ1-2; D may be TRBD1 (5 bases). V was cut by 3 bases and J by 7 bases, with 12 bases left in between. CDR1 is SQVTM, CDR2 ANQGSEA, per germline. This CDR3 region has 12 residues. The CDR3 protein is CSVDRGAVGYTF. In nucleotides, the CDR3 is TGCAGCGTTGATAGGGGCGCTGTTGGCTACACCTTC.

This clone has only a few counts. The chain is built from TRBV5-4 and TRBJ2-7; D perhaps matches TRBD2 (5 bases). Germline assignment: CDR1 SGHNT and CDR2 YYREEE (reference sequence). The CDR3 is 13 residues long. Trimming took off 7 bases at V and 1 base at J, with 12 bases between the two ends. CDR3 protein: CASGKRGSYEQYF. In DNA, the CDR3 is TGTGCCAGCGGAAAGCGCGGGTCCTACGAGCAGTACTTC.

The V gene is TRBV5-1, the J gene TRBJ2-1, with TRBD2 identical over 8 bases. V trimming: 0 bases; J trimming: 3 bases; junction bases outside the gene matches: 2. CDR3 length equals 15 residues. Germline V gives CDR1 SGHRS, CDR2 YFSETQ. The chain's CDR3 is CASSLGSGIYNEQFF. The CDR3 DNA follows: TGCGCCAGCAGCTTGGGTAGCGGGATCTACAATGAGCAGTTCTTC.

The V and J genes are TRBV29-1 and TRBJ1-2; no clear D gene. Trimming left V 7 bases short and J 6 bases short, with 12 bases between. Germline V gives CDR1 SQVTM, CDR2 ANQGSEA. This CDR3 spans 11 amino acids. The CDR3 loop is CSGAEGNGYTF. The CDR3 nucleotides read TGCAGCGGGGCAGAGGGTAATGGCTACACCTTC.

The genes are TRBV29-1 and TRBJ2-7; 11 bases line up with TRBD2. This CDR3 contains 13 residues. Germline V CDR1 and CDR2: SQVTM, ANQGSEA. The CDR3 region is CSHSGGVGYEQYF. The CDR3 region has the DNA TGCAGTCATAGCGGGGGGGTCGGCTACGAGCAGTACTTC.

The chain links TRBV9 to TRBJ2-1, with D unclear. CDR1 and CDR2 from the germline V gene are SGDLS and YYNGEE. Deletions cut 3 bases from V and 11 bases from J, with 0 bases between. The CDR3 sequence is 8 residues long. The CDR3 DNA reads as TGTGCCAGCAGCGAGCAGTTCTTC. Translating it yields CASSEQFF.

The chain carries TRBV5-1 and TRBJ2-1; D is possibly TRBD1 or TRBD2 (6 bases each). The germline gives CDR1 SGHRS, CDR2 YFSETQ. The CDR3 has 14 amino acids. The ends were cut back, 0 bases at V and 5 bases at J, with 9 bases in the middle. For the CDR3, the DNA is TGCGCCAGCAGCTTGGTAGGGGGGAACAATGAGCAGTTCTTC. The encoded protein is CASSLVGGNNEQFF. Full variable domain (rest looked up from reference TRBV5-1 and TRBJ2-1): KAGVTQTPRYLIKTRGQQVTLSCSPISGHRSVSWYQQTPGQGLQFLFEYFSETQRNKGNFPGRFSGRQFSNSRSEMNVSTLELGDSALYLCASSLVGGNNEQFFGPGTRLTVL.

This chain links TRBV6-5 with TRBJ2-2, with D possibly matching TRBD1 (6 bases). The CDR3 contains 16 residues. V dropped 0 bases and J dropped 1 base, with 9 bases sitting between them. Germline CDR1 reads MNHEY; CDR2 reads SVGAGI. CDR3 nucleotides: TGTGCCAGCAGTTACTCGACCAGGGGGAACACCGGGGAGCTGTTTTTT. This encodes CASSYSTRGNTGELFF.

Only one count was recorded for this clone. This chain links TRBV9 with TRBJ2-5, with TRBD2 matching over 7 bases. With V trimmed by 0 bases and J by 1 base, 6 bases remained unmatched. The CDR3 has 16 amino acids. The germline gives CDR1 SGDLS, CDR2 YYNGEE. CDR3 protein: CASSVAPGGTQETQYF. The CDR3 bases are TGTGCCAGCAGCGTAGCTCCGGGGGGAACCCAAGAGACCCAGTACTTC.

The chain combines TRBV9 with TRBJ2-2; TRBD1 is a possible D gene (5 bases). The CDR3 totals 15 residues. V lost 2 bases and J 2 bases, leaving 10 bases between the germline ends. Germline CDR1 SGDLS, CDR2 YYNGEE. The CDR3 DNA is TGTGCCAGCAGCGTTACCGGACAAAACACCGGGGAGCTGTTTTTT. Protein product: CASSVTGQNTGELFF.

The genes are TRBV14 and TRBJ1-1; D is undetermined. Germline V CDR1 and CDR2: SGHDN, FVKESK. This CDR3 region has 12 residues. Between the trimmed V and J ends, which lost 1 base and 6 bases, there was a span of 6 bases. The CDR3 loop reads CASSQGNAEAFF. The CDR3 coding sequence is TGTGCCAGCAGCCAAGGAAATGCTGAAGCTTTCTTT.

Notes on this clone: Relative to the germline gene, one junction end is altered; a read error may explain this. For the CDR3, the DNA is TGTGCCAGCAGCCTAGCTCCGCCCGGGCGGGAGACCCAGTACTTC. As protein: CASSLAPPGRETQYF. This chain links TRBV7-2 with TRBJ2-5; the D gene is possibly TRBD2 (5 bases). The CDR3 runs to 15 residues. Germline values: CDR1 SGHTA, CDR2 FQGNSA.

The chain combines TRBV2 with TRBJ2-3, with D unclear. Trimming took off 8 bases at V and 6 bases at J, with 12 bases between the two ends. The CDR3 contains 12 residues. Looked up from germline, CDR1 is SNHLY and CDR2 is FYNNEI. CDR3 residues: CASLVGLDTQYF. The CDR3 DNA reads TGTGCCAGCCTTGTAGGCCTCGATACGCAGTATTTT. The whole variable domain, remainder taken from reference TRBV2 and TRBJ2-3, is EPEVTQTPSHQVTQMGQEVILRCVPISNHLYFYWYRQILGQKVEFLVSFYNNEISEKSEIFDDQFSVERPDGSNFTLKIRSTKLEDSAMYFCASLVGLDTQYFGPGTRLTVL.

The chain employs TRBV5-1 and TRBJ2-7; D may be TRBD2 (5 bases). Germline V gives CDR1 SGHRS, CDR2 YFSETQ. The V end was cut by 6 bases, the J end by 6 bases, with 10 bases between. CDR3 length: 11 residues. For the CDR3, the DNA is TGCGCCAGCACCGGGAACGGCGAGCAGTACTTC. It specifies CASTGNGEQYF.